This T cell receptor beta chain was found in a study of OX40 agonist ivuxolimab in advanced cancers. Study in general: Each dose-escalation patient presented with hepatocellular carcinoma, melanoma, renal cell or head and neck cancer.

TCRdb keeps only in-frame clones here, not all; method: immunoSEQ multiplex PCR. The data show around 51,000 clones, around 77% seen once. This clone came up a few times. Its antigen is unknown. Study findings and constraints: Both blood CD4+ and CD8+ T cells showed clonal growth by week 6 at 0.1 to 3.0 mg/kg.

Germline values: CDR1 MDHEN, CDR2 SYDVKM. The V end lost 4 bases, the J end lost 8 bases, and 11 bases lay between the germline ends. The CDR3 has 12 residues. The material was CD4+ or CD8+ T cells sorted from blood, obtained in a trial of the OX40 agonist ivuxolimab. This sequence was found in an adult with an advanced solid tumor such as melanoma, head and neck, liver or kidney cancer. The V call is TRBV28, the J call TRBJ1-2; D might be TRBD1 (5 bases). In DNA, the CDR3 is TGTGCCAGCAGTTCCAGGGTCTCCGGCTACACCTTC. Amino acid sequence: CASSSRVSGYTF.